The clone carrying this TCR beta chain came up many times. The antigen remains unidentified. This record belongs to a study of regulatory T cells in long-lasting Graves disease. About the research overall: New Graves' disease cases had less than 3 months of antithyroid drugs.

Study findings and constraints: TCR diversity was lower in persistent Graves' patients than in newly diagnosed ones.

To make TCR beta libraries, researchers used iRepertoire HTBI primers and Arm-PCR of CDR3 regions. MiXCR, run by TCRdb on the multiplex PCR reads, gives a single entry per CDR3 protein. The profile shows about 540,000 distinct CDR3 sequences, approximately 15% of them singletons. Time point meaning: newly diagnosed GD, antithyroid drugs for less than 3 months. RNA extracted from PBMCs served as the sequencing template. These data are also associated with another study on T cells in Graves' hyperthyroidism and ophthalmopathy. In that study: Uncontrolled infections, other autoimmune diseases, pregnancy or lactation led to exclusion of patients. First-round RT-PCR with HTBI primers amplified the TCR CDR3 region.

This sequence originates from a man under 40 with Graves disease. This material consisted of peripheral blood mononuclear cells (PBMCs), taken at new diagnosis, from a patient treated with antithyroid drugs.

CDR3 coding DNA: TGTGCCAGCAGCCCCTGGGGCGGGACCCAGTACTTC. Its translation is CASSPWGGTQYF. The rearrangement uses TRBV11-2 and TRBJ2-5; D perhaps matches TRBD1 (5 bases). The CDR3 loop spans 12 amino acids. V was cut by 5 bases and J by 7 bases, with 11 bases left in between. In germline, CDR1 is SGHAT, CDR2 FQNNGV.